These T cell receptor beta chains were read from a single sample in a study of T cell responses to AZD1222 COVID-19 vaccine. Clones were sequenced by immunoSEQ multiplex PCR, and TCRdb holds only the in-frame ones, with some missing. The data contain some 50,000 clones, over 75% of them singletons. The material sequenced was peripheral blood, taken 28 days after the second AZD1222 dose. These receptors all come from an adult who received the AZD1222 COVID-19 vaccine. Both conserved end residues are trimmed from each CDR3. Clone size is given for some rows only: seen once, a few or many times, or a class if the clone is expanded.

TRBJ1-5 | 15 | TRBV19 | - | ASSISGQGHGNQPQH
TRBJ2-5 | 13 | TRBV16 | - | ASSHTGTRQETQY
TRBJ1-2 | 12 | TRBV7-2 | - | ASSANRDNYGYT
TRBJ2-1 | 14 | TRBV4-1 | - | ASSQPSGRGLNEQF
TRBJ2-7 | 12 | TRBV6-5 | - | ASIRQGGTYEQY
TRBJ2-7 | 15 | TRBV12-5 | - | ASGPPGTMSGPYEQY
TRBJ2-2 | 13 | TRBV7-9 | - | ASSRTGGWTGELF
TRBJ1-2 | 12 | TRBV4-1 | - | ASSQEGRIYGYT
TRBJ2-3 | 13 | TRBV7-2 | once | ASGVLAGGADTQY
TRBJ2-7 | 17 | TRBV27 | - | ASSPGTSGRPLIRGEQY
TRBJ1-6 | 15 | TRBV7-2 | - | ASTPRNGGPSNSPLH
TRBJ2-1 | 10 | TRBV18 | - | ASGGTYNEQF
TRBJ2-7 | 12 | TRBV7-9 | - | ASSSSGRSYEQY
TRBJ2-7 | 12 | TRBV7-7 | - | ASSSGTGSYEQY
TRBJ1-6 | 13 | TRBV19 | - | ASGRLWDGNSPLH
TRBJ2-3 | 12 | TRBV6-5 | - | ASFTTGRTDTQY
TRBJ2-7 | 11 | TRBV27 | - | ASSLSPPYEQY
TRBJ1-5 | 10 | TRBV28 | - | ASSLAGQPQH
TRBJ1-1 | 13 | TRBV28 | - | ASRIGYGGDTEAF
TRBJ2-1 | 13 | TRBV6-1 | - | ASSESLTGSDEQF
TRBJ2-1 | 16 | TRBV4-2 | - | ASSQEGPAGGPSNEQF
TRBJ1-1 | 11 | TRBV18 | - | ASSPKQRGEAF
TRBJ2-2 | 14 | TRBV19 | - | ASSMGGQGNTGELF
TRBJ2-7 | 11 | TRBV19 | - | ASSPNAADEQY
TRBJ1-1 | 8 | TRBV6-5 | - | ASSSTEAF
TRBJ1-2 | 11 | TRBV9 | - | ASSGQVLWGYT
TRBJ2-5 | 14 | TRBV5-4 | - | ASSPGGAGDQETQY
TRBJ2-3 | 13 | TRBV24-1 | once | ATSSGQGAPDTQY
TRBJ2-3 | 16 | TRBV18 | - | ASSPESLSGALTDTQY
TRBJ2-4 | 11 | TRBV19 | - | ASSIGNGNIQY
TRBJ2-1 | 11 | TRBV2 | once | ASSMGTGGEQF
TRBJ2-3 | 10 | TRBV19 | - | ASSMSPDTQY
TRBJ1-2 | 13 | TRBV6-5 | - | ASTLGFGANYGYT
TRBJ1-5 | 12 | TRBV3-1/TRBV3-2 | - | ASSLQGEYQPQH
TRBJ2-2 | 13 | TRBV7-9 | - | ASGDRGREGGELF
TRBJ2-7 | 16 | TRBV5-1 | once | ASSLGGLAGTTSYEQY
TRBJ1-2 | 9 | TRBV6-1 | - | ASSENYGYT
TRBJ1-2 | 11 | TRBV27 | - | ASSSLTGVGYT
TRBJ2-7 | 13 | TRBV4-2 | few | ASSPDRDGGYEQY
TRBJ2-5 | 13 | TRBV6-6 | - | ASRHRVNSGETQY
TRBJ2-7 | 12 | TRBV9 | - | ASSVEAGSYEQY
TRBJ1-1 | 12 | TRBV3-1/TRBV3-2 | - | ASSQLWAGTEAF
TRBJ1-2 | 11 | TRBV28 | - | ASSLSQPGGYT
TRBJ1-4 | 14 | TRBV28 | - | ASSLDRGSTNEKLF
TRBJ2-7 | 12 | TRBV3-1/TRBV3-2 | once | ASSPQQGSGEQY
TRBJ1-3 | 13 | TRBV28 | - | ARFMDGYSGNTIY
TRBJ2-1 | 14 | TRBV4-2 | - | ASSQDGLSPYNEQF
TRBJ1-1 | 13 | TRBV7-3 | - | ASNIPRTGDTEAF
TRBJ2-5 | 13 | TRBV5-4 | once | ASSQGQTNSETQY
TRBJ1-2 | 11 | TRBV28 | once | ASSFQGSYGYT
TRBJ2-7 | 14 | TRBV4-2 | once | ASSQDFSSGSYEQY
TRBJ2-1 | 16 | TRBV4-3 | - | ASSQMAIGRDSYNEQF